This TCR beta chain was observed in a study of shared clonotypes between healthy human individuals. V lost 6 bases, J lost 6 bases, and 6 bases stayed unmatched. This CDR3 is 14 amino acids long. Germline V gene sequence: CDR1 WNHNN, CDR2 SYGVQD (reference sequence). The protocol was immunoSEQ multiplex PCR, while the TCRdb copy is restricted to in-frame clones and leaves out a portion. Here the sample spans approximately 980,000 clones, over 75% being singletons. This clone was recorded a few times. What it binds is not known. Study-wide results and caveats: Sharing across a few donors was seen in around 5% of naive CD4 clonotypes. Among the subsets, naive ones generally showed larger estimated richness than memory ones.

The specimen sequenced was memory CD4+ T cells sorted from blood. Subset described: CD45RA-negative fraction. J is TRBJ2-3 and V is TRBV10-1, with 10 bases aligning to TRBD2. This receptor was identified in a man in his late teens or twenties in good health. CDR3 coding DNA: TGCGCCAGCAGGAGCGGGGGGGCCGCGGATACGCAGTATTTT. Residues: CASRSGGAADTQYF.